This T cell receptor beta chain is from a study of blood T cells in healthy people across ages. Across the whole study: Template switching caught about one barcoded beta molecule for each two T cells. Overall study findings and caveats: Aged donors had fewer naive CD4+ cells and lower diversity than long-lived donors. Possibly confounding the expanded clonotype changes was the fact that donor CMV status was unknown. Calculation of diversity from one million T cells yielded estimates considered to be underestimates.

This CDR3 has 14 residues. The V and J ends lost 10 bases and 7 bases, in that order; junction bases with no gene match: 6. Germline CDR1 reads MDHEN; CDR2 reads SYDVKM. A J-beta primer mix and a sample-barcoded 5' primer were used in a second PCR of about 7 to 11 cycles. Using its own MiXCR run on the 5' RACE reads, TCRdb lists one record per CDR3 protein. The sample lists approximately 880,000 distinct CDR3 sequences, about 48% seen once, with 10% to 15% in the top ten. There are a few counts of this clonotype. Its specificity is not known. The sequence came from a man aged 25-45 years in good health. The sequenced material came from blood. The chain couples TRBV28 to TRBJ2-3; TRBD2 agrees at 15 bases. CDR3 DNA sequence: TGTGCCATTAGGACTAGCGGGGGGGCCCATACGCAGTATTTT. Translated, it gives CAIRTSGGAHTQYF.